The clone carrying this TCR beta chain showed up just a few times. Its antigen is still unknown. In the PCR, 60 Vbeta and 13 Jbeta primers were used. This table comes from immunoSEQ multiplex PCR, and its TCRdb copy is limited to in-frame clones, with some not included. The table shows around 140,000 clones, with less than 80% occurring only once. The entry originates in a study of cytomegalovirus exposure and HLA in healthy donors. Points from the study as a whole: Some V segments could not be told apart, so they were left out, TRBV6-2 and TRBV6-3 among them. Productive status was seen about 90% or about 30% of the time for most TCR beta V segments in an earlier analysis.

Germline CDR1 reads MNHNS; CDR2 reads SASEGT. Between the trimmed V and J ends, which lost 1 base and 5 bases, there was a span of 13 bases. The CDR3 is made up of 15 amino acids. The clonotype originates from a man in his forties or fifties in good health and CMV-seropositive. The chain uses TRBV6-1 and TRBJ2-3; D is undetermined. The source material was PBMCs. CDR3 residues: CASSEGSLGVDTQYF. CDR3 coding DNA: TGTGCCAGCAGTGAAGGCAGCCTCGGAGTAGATACGCAGTATTTT.